This T cell receptor beta chain was obtained from a study of T cell repertoires in cytomegalovirus infection. Looking at the study overall: Public TCR beta signatures marked donors with CMV infection and the matching HLA. Overall study findings and caveats: The cumulative frequency of public TCR beta families distinguished individuals who carried CMV together with the relevant HLA. Clonotypes of TCR beta that were HLA-C-restricted and CMV-specific dominated the ex vivo response.

TCRdb analysed the reads with MiXCR anew, one entry per CDR3 protein. The top ten hold roughly 29% of the sample, which has about 110,000 distinct CDR3 sequences, roughly a tenth seen once. With regard to this clonotype: Its target is unknown.

Trimming shortened V by 1 base and J by 2 bases, and 10 bases separated the two germline ends. In germline, CDR1 is LGHDT, CDR2 YNNKEL (reference sequence). There are 15 residues in the CDR3. The sequencing input was PBMCs, sequenced either directly or after in vitro stimulation (not recorded which). The chain recombines TRBV3-1 with TRBJ2-3; D uncertain. This receptor was identified in a human donor in good health (CMV status not recorded). Some clones in this sample may be carry-over from other donors' samples. The CDR3 bases are TGTGCCAGCAGCCAAGCTGGTGGAACCACAGATACGCAGTATTTT. Protein: CASSQAGGTTDTQYF.